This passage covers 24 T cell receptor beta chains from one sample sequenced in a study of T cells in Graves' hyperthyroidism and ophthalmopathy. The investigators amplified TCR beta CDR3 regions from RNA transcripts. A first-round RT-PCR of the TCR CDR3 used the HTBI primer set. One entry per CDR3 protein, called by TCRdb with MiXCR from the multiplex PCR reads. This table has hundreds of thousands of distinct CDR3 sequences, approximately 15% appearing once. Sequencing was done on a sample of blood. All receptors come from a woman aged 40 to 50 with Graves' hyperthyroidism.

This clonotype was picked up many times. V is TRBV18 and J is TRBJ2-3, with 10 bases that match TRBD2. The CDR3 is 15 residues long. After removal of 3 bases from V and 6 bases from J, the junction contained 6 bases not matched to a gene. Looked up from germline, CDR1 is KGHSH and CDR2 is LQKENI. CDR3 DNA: TGTGCCAGCTCACCCGCTAGCGGGAGATCGGATACGCAGTATTTT. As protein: CASSPASGRSDTQYF.

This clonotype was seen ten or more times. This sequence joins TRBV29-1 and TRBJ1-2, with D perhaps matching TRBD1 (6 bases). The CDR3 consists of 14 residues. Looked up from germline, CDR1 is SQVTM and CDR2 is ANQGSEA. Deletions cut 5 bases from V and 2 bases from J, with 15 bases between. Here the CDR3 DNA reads TGCAGCGTTACGGGAGGGCAGGGGAACTATGGCTACACCTTC. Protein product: CSVTGGQGNYGYTF.

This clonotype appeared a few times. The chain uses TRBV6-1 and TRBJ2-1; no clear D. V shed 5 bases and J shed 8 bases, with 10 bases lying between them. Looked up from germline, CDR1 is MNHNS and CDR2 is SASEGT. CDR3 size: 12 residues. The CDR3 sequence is CASSLLNDEQFF. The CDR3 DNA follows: TGTGCCAGCAGTTTACTGAACGATGAGCAGTTCTTC.

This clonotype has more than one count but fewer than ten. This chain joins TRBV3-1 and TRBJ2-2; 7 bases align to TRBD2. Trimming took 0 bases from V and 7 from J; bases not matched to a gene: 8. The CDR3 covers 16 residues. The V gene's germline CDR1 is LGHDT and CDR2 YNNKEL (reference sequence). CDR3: CASSQDVGGTIGELFF. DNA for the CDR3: TGTGCCAGCAGCCAAGATGTGGGGGGGACGATCGGGGAGCTGTTTTTT. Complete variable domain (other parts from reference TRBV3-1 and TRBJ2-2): DTAVSQTPKYLVTQMGNDKSIKCEQNLGHDTMYWYKQDSKKFLKIMFSYNNKELIINETVPNRFSPKSPDKAHLNLHINSLELGDSAVYFCASSQDVGGTIGELFFGEGSRLTVL.

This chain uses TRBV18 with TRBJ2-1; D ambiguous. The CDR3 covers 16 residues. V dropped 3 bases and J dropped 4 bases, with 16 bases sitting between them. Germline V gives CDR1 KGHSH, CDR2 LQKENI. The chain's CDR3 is CASSPKDQQTYNEQFF. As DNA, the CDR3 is TGTGCCAGCTCACCCAAAGACCAACAAACTTACAATGAGCAGTTCTTC.

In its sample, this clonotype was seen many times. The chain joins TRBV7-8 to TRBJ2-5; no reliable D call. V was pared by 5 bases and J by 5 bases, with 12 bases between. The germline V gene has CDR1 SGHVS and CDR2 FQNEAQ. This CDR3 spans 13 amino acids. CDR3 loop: CASSTSAPETQYF. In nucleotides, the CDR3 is TGTGCCAGCAGCACTTCGGCCCCGGAGACCCAGTACTTC.

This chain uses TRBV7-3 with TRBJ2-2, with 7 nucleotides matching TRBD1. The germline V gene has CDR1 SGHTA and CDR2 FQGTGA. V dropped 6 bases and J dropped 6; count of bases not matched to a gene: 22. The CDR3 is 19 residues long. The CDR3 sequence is CASRFGPDTRQGLSGELFF. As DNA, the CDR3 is TGTGCCAGCAGATTTGGTCCCGACACTCGACAGGGTTTATCCGGGGAGCTGTTTTTT.

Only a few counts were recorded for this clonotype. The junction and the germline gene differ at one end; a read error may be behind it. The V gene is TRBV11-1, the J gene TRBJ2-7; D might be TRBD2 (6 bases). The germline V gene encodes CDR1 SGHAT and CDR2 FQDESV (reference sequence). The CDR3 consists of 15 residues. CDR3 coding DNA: TGTGCCAGCAGCCAAAATAGCGGAGCGGGCTACGAGCAGCACTTC. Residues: CASSQNSGAGYEQHF.

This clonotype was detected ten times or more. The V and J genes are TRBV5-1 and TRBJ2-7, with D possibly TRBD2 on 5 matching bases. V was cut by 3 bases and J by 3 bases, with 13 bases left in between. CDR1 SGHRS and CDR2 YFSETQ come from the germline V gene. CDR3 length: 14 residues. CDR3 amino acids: CASSSTRKIYEQYF. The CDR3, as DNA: TGCGCCAGCAGCTCCACTAGGAAGATCTACGAGCAGTACTTC.

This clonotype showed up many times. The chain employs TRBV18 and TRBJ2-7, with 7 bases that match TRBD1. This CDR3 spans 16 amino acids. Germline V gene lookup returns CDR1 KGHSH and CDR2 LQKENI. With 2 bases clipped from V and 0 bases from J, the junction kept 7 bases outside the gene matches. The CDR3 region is CASSPAARDSSYEQYF. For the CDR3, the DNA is TGTGCCAGCTCACCAGCGGCCCGGGACAGCTCCTACGAGCAGTACTTC.

CDR3 coding DNA: TGTGCCAGCAGCTCCGGACTAGCGGTTTACAATGAGCAGTTCTTC. Protein: CASSSGLAVYNEQFF. J is TRBJ2-1 and V is TRBV9; 10 nucleotides match TRBD2. CDR3 length equals 15 residues. Germline values: CDR1 SGDLS, CDR2 YYNGEE. Trimming took 4 bases from V and 4 from J; bases not matched to a gene: 5.

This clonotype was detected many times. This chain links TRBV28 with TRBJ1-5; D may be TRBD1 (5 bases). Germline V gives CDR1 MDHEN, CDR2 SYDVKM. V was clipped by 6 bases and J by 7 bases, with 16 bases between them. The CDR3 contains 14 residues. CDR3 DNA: TGTGCCAGCAGCTCCTGGGGGGTGAGACAGCCCCAGCATTTT. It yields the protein CASSSWGVRQPQHF.

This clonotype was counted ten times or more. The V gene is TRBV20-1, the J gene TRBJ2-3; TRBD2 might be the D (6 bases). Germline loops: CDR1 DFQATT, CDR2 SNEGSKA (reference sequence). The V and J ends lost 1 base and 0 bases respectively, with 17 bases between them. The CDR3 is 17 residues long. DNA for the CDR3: TGCAGTGCTAGAGCTGTTTCGGGGGAGTTTAGCACAGATACGCAGTATTTT. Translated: CSARAVSGEFSTDTQYF.

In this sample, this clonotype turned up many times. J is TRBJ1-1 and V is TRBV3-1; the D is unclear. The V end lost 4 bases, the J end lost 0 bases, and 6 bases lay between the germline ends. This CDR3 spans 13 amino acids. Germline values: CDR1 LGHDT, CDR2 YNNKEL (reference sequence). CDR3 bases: TGTGCCAGCAGCCTTAACTTGAACACTGAAGCTTTCTTT. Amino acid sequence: CASSLNLNTEAFF.

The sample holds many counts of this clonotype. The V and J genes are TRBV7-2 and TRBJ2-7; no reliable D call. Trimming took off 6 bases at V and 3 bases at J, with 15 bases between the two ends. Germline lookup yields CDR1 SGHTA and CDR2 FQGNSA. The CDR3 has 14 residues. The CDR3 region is CASSSLGPYYEQYF. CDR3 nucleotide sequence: TGTGCCAGCAGTTCACTGGGCCCGTACTACGAGCAGTACTTC.

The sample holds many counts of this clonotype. CDR3 DNA sequence: TGTGCCAGCAGCTCCCTAGGGGGGAGAGAGACCTACAATGAGCAGTTCTTC. Translation gives CASSSLGGRETYNEQFF. The chain uses TRBV7-3 and TRBJ2-1; D tentatively fits TRBD1 or TRBD2 (6 bases each). The germline CDR1 and CDR2 sequences are SGHTA and FQGTGA. Deletions cut 4 bases from V and 2 bases from J, with 18 bases between. The CDR3 extends over 17 amino acids.

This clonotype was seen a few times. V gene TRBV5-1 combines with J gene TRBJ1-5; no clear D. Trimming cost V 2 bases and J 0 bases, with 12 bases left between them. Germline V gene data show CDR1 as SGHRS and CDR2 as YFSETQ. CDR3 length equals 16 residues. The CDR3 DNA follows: TGCGCCAGCAGCTTAGAGGGAGGGAGTAGCAATCAGCCCCAGCATTTT. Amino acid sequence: CASSLEGGSSNQPQHF.

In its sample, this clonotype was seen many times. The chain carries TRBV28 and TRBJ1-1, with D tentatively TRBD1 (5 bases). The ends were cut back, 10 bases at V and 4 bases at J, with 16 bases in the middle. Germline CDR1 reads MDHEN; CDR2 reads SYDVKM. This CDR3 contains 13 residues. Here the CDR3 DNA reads TGTGCCATCCTAACGGGGGGTGGCACTGAAGCTTTCTTT. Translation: CAILTGGGTEAFF.

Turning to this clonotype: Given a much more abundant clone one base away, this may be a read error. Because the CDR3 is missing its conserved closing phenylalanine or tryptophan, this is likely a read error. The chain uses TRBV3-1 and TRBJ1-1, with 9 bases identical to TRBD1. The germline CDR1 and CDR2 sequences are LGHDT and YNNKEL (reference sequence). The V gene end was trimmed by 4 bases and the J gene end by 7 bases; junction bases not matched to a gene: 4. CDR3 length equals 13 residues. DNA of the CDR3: TGTGCCAGCAGCCCCCAGGGACAGGGTGAAGCTTTCTTA. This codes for CASSPQGQGEAFL.

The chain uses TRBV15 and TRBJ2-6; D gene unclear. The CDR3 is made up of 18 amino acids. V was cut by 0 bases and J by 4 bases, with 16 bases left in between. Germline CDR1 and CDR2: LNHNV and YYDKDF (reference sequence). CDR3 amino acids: CATSRDVMRSSGANVLTF. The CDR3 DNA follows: TGTGCCACCAGCAGAGATGTGATGAGGAGTTCGGGGGCCAACGTCCTGACTTTC.

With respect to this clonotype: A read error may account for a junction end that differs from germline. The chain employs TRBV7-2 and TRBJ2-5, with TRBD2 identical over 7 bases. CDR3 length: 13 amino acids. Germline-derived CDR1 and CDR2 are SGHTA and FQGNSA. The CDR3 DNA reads TGTGCCAGCAGCTTCTGGGCGGGGGAGATCCAGTACTTC. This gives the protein CASSFWAGEIQYF.

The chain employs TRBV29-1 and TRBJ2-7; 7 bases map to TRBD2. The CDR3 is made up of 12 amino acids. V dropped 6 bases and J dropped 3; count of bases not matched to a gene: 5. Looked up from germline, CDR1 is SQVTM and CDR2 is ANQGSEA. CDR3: CSVASGVYEQYF. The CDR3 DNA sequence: TGCAGCGTCGCTAGCGGAGTCTACGAGCAGTACTTC.

The CDR3 loop is CSVAGEDEKLFF. The CDR3 nucleotides are TGCAGCGTTGCAGGGGAGGATGAAAAACTGTTTTTT. This chain links TRBV29-1 with TRBJ1-4; possibly TRBD1 for D (6 bases). Per the germline V gene, CDR1 is SQVTM and CDR2 is ANQGSEA. With 4 bases removed from V and 6 bases from J, the gap between germline ends came to 9 bases. The CDR3 contains 12 residues. Full variable domain (outside the CDR3, taken from reference TRBV29-1 and TRBJ1-4): SAVISQKPSRDICQRGTSLTIQCQVDSQVTMMFWYRQQPGQSLTLIATANQGSEATYESGFVIDKFPISRPNLTFSTLTVSNMSPEDSSIYLCSVAGEDEKLFFGSGTQLSVL.

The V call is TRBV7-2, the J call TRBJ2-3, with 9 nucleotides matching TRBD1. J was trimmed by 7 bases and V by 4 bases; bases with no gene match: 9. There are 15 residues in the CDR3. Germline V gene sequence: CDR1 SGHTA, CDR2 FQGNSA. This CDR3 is CASSSRTGAPNTQYF. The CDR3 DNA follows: TGTGCCAGCAGCTCCAGGACAGGGGCCCCGAATACGCAGTATTTT. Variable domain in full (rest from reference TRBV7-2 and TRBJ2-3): GAGVSQSPSNKVTEKGKDVELRCDPISGHTALYWYRQSLGQGLEFLIYFQGNSAPDKSGLPSDRFSAERTGGSVSTLTIQRTQQEDSAVYLCASSSRTGAPNTQYFGPGTRLTVL.